One and the same sample provided the 19 T cell receptor beta chains below, sequenced in a study of blood T cells in healthy people across ages. Next came a second PCR, run for about 6 to 11 cycles, which used a sample-barcoded 5' primer along with a J-beta primer mix. In TCRdb, the 5' RACE reads were re-called with MiXCR into one record per CDR3 protein. The sample includes hundreds of thousands of distinct CDR3 sequences, around 50% seen only once; the top ten take roughly 13%. The specimen was blood. These receptors all come from a woman older than 75 in good health.

Note on this clonotype: A single base separates this from a much larger clone, so it may be a read error. V and J are TRBV4-1 and TRBJ2-1; 7 nucleotides line up with TRBD2. This CDR3 has 15 amino acids. Germline lookup yields CDR1 MGHRA and CDR2 YSYEKL. CDR3 protein: CAGSQGASGNNEQFF. For the CDR3, the DNA is TGCGCCGGCAGCCAAGGTGCTAGCGGAAACAATGAGCAGTTCTTC.

The gene calls are TRBV20-1 and TRBJ2-3, with 13 bases identical to TRBD2. V trimming: 5 bases; J trimming: 6 bases; junction bases outside the gene matches: 5. The germline CDR1 and CDR2 sequences are DFQATT and SNEGSKA (reference sequence). CDR3 length: 14 amino acids. CDR3 coding DNA: TGCAGTGCTCGGACTAGCGGGGGATTGGATACGCAGTATTTT. Translation: CSARTSGGLDTQYF.

Comment on this clonotype: A much larger clone lies a single base off, so this may be a read error. The chain has TRBV7-9 and TRBJ2-7; 9 bases match TRBD1. CDR1 and CDR2 from the germline V gene are SEHNR and FQNEAQ (reference sequence). The CDR3 length is 14 residues. The V and J ends lost 5 bases and 3 bases, in that order; junction bases with no gene match: 5. The CDR3 nucleotides are TGTGCCAGCAGCGGAGACAGGGGGGACTACGAGCAGTACTTC. It specifies CASSGDRGDYEQYF.

J is TRBJ2-5 and V is TRBV12-3 or TRBV12-4; D remains ambiguous. The CDR3 extends over 13 amino acids. The V end was cut by 4 bases, the J end by 3 bases, with 9 bases between. This chain's CDR3 is CASSSDGKETQYF. The DNA for the CDR3 is TGTGCCAGCAGTTCGGACGGAAAAGAGACCCAGTACTTC.

Only a few counts were recorded for this clonotype. J is TRBJ2-1 and V is TRBV7-8; 7 nucleotides agree with TRBD2. The CDR3 runs 15 residues. V was pared by 5 bases and J by 5 bases, with 9 bases of the junction left unmatched. Germline V lookup: CDR1 SGHVS, CDR2 FQNEAQ. CDR3 sequence reads: CASSPRGAGNNEQFF. CDR3 DNA sequence: TGTGCCAGCAGCCCCCGGGGAGCGGGGAACAATGAGCAGTTCTTC. Full variable domain (remainder filled in from reference TRBV7-8 and TRBJ2-1): GAGVSQSPRYKVAKRGQDVALRCDPISGHVSLFWYQQALGQGPEFLTYFQNEAQLDKSGLPSDRFFAERPEGSVSTLKIQRTQQEDSAVYLCASSPRGAGNNEQFFGPGTRLTVL.

This clonotype showed up many times. This rearrangement joins TRBV5-1 to TRBJ2-3; D perhaps matches TRBD2 (6 bases). Germline-derived CDR1 and CDR2 are SGHRS and YFSETQ. The V end lost 2 bases, the J end lost 5 bases, and 12 bases lay between the germline ends. The CDR3 is 14 residues long. The CDR3 spells CASSFSGVEDTQYF. CDR3 nucleotides: TGCGCCAGCAGCTTCTCGGGAGTGGAAGATACGCAGTATTTT.

This clonotype has a count of ten or more. The gene calls are TRBV6-5 and TRBJ2-1, with D possibly TRBD1 on 6 matching bases. Deletions cut 4 bases from V and 4 bases from J, with 14 bases between. The CDR3 loop spans 15 amino acids. CDR1 and CDR2 from the germline V gene are MNHEY and SVGAGI. The CDR3 DNA reads as TGTGCCAGCAGTTTCTATGACAGGCGTTACAATGAGCAGTTCTTC. It encodes CASSFYDRRYNEQFF.

The table lists this clonotype with a few counts. V gene TRBV20-1 combines with J gene TRBJ2-7, with D tentatively TRBD2 (8 bases). Germline lookup yields CDR1 DFQATT and CDR2 SNEGSKA (reference sequence). The CDR3 sequence is 15 residues long. The V end lost 0 bases, the J end lost 6 bases, and 18 bases lay between the germline ends. For the CDR3, the DNA is TGCAGTGCTAGAGACCCAGGGGGGGGACTAGTCGAGCAGTACTTC. It specifies CSARDPGGGLVEQYF.

This clonotype has only a few counts. The V call is TRBV6-1, the J call TRBJ1-2; D is unclear. Per the germline V gene, CDR1 is MNHNS and CDR2 is SASEGT. Trimming removed 4 bases at V and 6 bases at J, with 18 bases between. The CDR3 loop spans 15 amino acids. The CDR3 nucleotides are TGTGCCAGCAGTGTACATAGAGGAGAAGGAAATGGCTACACCTTC. Translated: CASSVHRGEGNGYTF.

This clonotype was recorded a few times. V and J are TRBV5-6 and TRBJ2-1, with 7 bases aligning to TRBD2. The CDR3 covers 17 residues. Per the germline V gene, CDR1 is SGHDT and CDR2 is YYEEEE. The J segment lost 8 bases and the V segment lost 0 bases, leaving 14 bases of the junction unmatched. DNA for the CDR3: TGTGCCAGCAGCTTGGGCGTAGGGACTACCTTCAGGGATGAGCAGTTCTTC. Encoded protein: CASSLGVGTTFRDEQFF.

This clonotype was detected ten times or more. This may be a read error: a much more frequent sequence differs by one nucleotide. The CDR3 here is CASSFQGGLEQYF. DNA of the CDR3: TGTGCCAGCAGTTTCCAGGGGGGCCTAGAGCAGTACTTC. The rearrangement uses TRBV27 and TRBJ2-5, with D perhaps matching TRBD1 (7 bases). The V end was cut by 3 bases, the J end by 11 bases, with 16 bases between. The CDR3 length is 13 residues. Germline V gives CDR1 MNHEY, CDR2 SMNVEV (reference sequence).

J is TRBJ2-1 and V is TRBV6-6; D unclear. V was clipped by 2 bases and J by 0 bases, with 8 bases between them. The germline CDR1 and CDR2 sequences are MNHNY and SVGAGI (reference sequence). This CDR3 is built from 15 residues. Here the CDR3 reads CASSYGSSSYNEQFF. The DNA of the CDR3 is TGTGCCAGCAGTTACGGCAGTAGCTCCTACAATGAGCAGTTCTTC.

Of note for this clonotype: A much larger clone lies one base from this, so it may be a read error. The chain links TRBV5-1 to TRBJ2-5, with 16 bases fitting TRBD2. The CDR3 runs to 20 residues. Trimming took 5 bases from V and 11 from J; bases not matched to a gene: 24. Germline lookup yields CDR1 SGHRS and CDR2 YFSETQ. CDR3 in DNA: TGCGCCAGCAGATCATCGATGGGACTAGCGGGGGGGCCTTCGGGAAATGAGCAGTACTTC. The encoded protein is CASRSSMGLAGGPSGNEQYF.

This clonotype was observed once. The V gene is TRBV7-2, the J gene TRBJ2-1; 10 bases line up with TRBD2. Germline V gives CDR1 SGHTA, CDR2 FQGNSA. V lost 1 base to trimming and J lost 7 bases; unmatched junction nucleotides: 7. The CDR3 extends over 16 amino acids. CDR3: CASSLVAGGGRNEQFF. CDR3 DNA: TGTGCCAGCAGCTTAGTAGCGGGAGGCGGACGGAATGAGCAGTTCTTC.

This clonotype was observed a few times. This chain joins TRBV30 and TRBJ1-5, with D possibly matching TRBD1 (6 bases). The ends were cut back, 0 bases at V and 5 bases at J, with 11 bases in the middle. CDR1 and CDR2 from the germline V gene are GTSNPN and SVGIG (reference sequence). The CDR3 spans 14 residues. Here the CDR3 DNA reads TGTGCCTGGAGTGTTAAGGGGGATCATCAGCCCCAGCATTTT. Translated: CAWSVKGDHQPQHF. The variable domain in full, completed from reference TRBV30 and TRBJ1-5, reads SQTIHQWPATLVQPVGSPLSLECTVEGTSNPNLYWYRQAAGRGLQLLFYSVGIGQISSEVPQNLSASRPQDRQFILSSKKLLLSDSGFYLCAWSVKGDHQPQHFGDGTRLSIL.

This chain connects TRBV28 to TRBJ2-2; the D is unclear. Trimming removed 3 bases at V and 4 bases at J, with 15 bases between. Looked up from germline, CDR1 is MDHEN and CDR2 is SYDVKM. The CDR3 covers 16 residues. The DNA of the CDR3 is TGTGCCAGCAGTTTTCCCTATCAGAGGAGCACCGGGGAGCTGTTTTTT. Its protein is CASSFPYQRSTGELFF.

This clonotype occurred a few times. The rearrangement joins TRBV6-6 to TRBJ1-1, with unresolved D. The CDR3 extends over 13 amino acids. V gave up 2 bases and J gave up 6 bases, with 10 bases separating them. Per the germline V gene, CDR1 is MNHNY and CDR2 is SVGAGI (reference sequence). The CDR3 region has the DNA TGTGCCAGCAGTTACCGCGTTGACGCTGAAGCTTTCTTT. Translating it yields CASSYRVDAEAFF.

This clonotype was seen a few times. The rearrangement uses TRBV18 and TRBJ2-5; the D is unclear. Germline CDR1 and CDR2: KGHSH and LQKENI. The CDR3 has 12 residues. Trimming removed 6 bases at V and 3 bases at J, with 8 bases between. CDR3 in amino acids: CASSPSEETQYF. CDR3 coding DNA: TGTGCCAGCTCCCCTTCTGAAGAGACCCAGTACTTC.

The rearrangement joins TRBV20-1 to TRBJ2-7, with 10 bases fitting TRBD1. The J call may be faulty, since TRBJ2-5 better matches the DNA end. CDR1 and CDR2 (germline): DFQATT, SNEGSKA (reference sequence). CDR3 length equals 14 residues. In nucleotides, the CDR3 is TGCAGTGCTCTAGGGACAGGGGTAGCGGAGACCCAGTACTTC. This sequence encodes CSALGTGVAETQYF.